Here is one TCR beta chain with its context. As yet, its antigen is unknown. This record belongs to a study of graft-versus-host responses after intestinal transplantation. General study findings and limits: Marrow from the recipient contained GvH clones, some of which had appeared first in ileum or blood. Allografts of patients with graft-donor T cell macrochimerism showed high graft-versus-host to host-versus-graft clone ratios.

The repertoire was sequenced with immunoSEQ multiplex PCR; TCRdb's copy has only in-frame clones and lacks some. The sample records roughly 90,000 clones, less than 90% being singletons. From germline, CDR1 is MNHEY and CDR2 SMNVEV (reference sequence). The CDR3 has 15 residues. Between the trimmed V and J ends, which lost 6 bases and 2 bases, there was a span of 17 bases. The receptor's source is a human donor who was the organ donor for an intestinal transplant. The rearrangement uses TRBV27 and TRBJ2-7; TRBD2 might be the D (5 bases). The sample was unstimulated CD4+ T cells sorted from spleen or lymph node cells, taken before transplant. The CDR3 nucleotides are TGTGCCAGCAGGAGATGGAGGACGGAGGCCTACGAGCAGTACTTC. Its translation is CASRRWRTEAYEQYF.